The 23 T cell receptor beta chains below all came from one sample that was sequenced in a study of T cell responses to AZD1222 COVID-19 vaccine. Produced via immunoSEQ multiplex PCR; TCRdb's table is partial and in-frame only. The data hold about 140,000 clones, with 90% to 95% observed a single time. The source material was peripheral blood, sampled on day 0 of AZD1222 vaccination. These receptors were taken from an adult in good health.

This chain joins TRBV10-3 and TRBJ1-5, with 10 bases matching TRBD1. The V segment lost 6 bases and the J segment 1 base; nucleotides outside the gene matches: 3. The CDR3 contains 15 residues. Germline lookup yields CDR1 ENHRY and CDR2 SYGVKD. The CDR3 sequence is CAIRKDRGSNQPQHF. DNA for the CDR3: TGTGCCATCAGGAAGGACAGGGGGAGCAATCAGCCCCAGCATTTT.

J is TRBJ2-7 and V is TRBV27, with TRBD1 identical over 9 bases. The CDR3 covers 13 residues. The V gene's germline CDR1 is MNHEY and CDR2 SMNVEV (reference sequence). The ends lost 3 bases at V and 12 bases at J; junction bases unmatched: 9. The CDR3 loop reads CASSLRPGQGWYF. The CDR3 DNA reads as TGTGCCAGCAGTTTGCGCCCGGGACAGGGTTGGTACTTC.

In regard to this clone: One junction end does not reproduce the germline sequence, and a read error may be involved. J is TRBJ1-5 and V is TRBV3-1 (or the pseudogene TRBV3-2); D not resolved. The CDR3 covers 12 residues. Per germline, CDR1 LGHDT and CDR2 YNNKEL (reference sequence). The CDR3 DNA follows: TGTGCCAGCAGCCAAGATCGAGGCACGGTCGCTTTT. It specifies CASSQDRGTVAF.

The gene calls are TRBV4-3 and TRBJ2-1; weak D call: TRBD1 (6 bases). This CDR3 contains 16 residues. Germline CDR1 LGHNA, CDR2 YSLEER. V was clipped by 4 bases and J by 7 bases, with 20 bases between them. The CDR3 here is CASSPEVPGQINEQFF. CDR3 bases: TGCGCCAGCAGCCCCGAAGTTCCGGGACAAATAAATGAGCAGTTCTTC.

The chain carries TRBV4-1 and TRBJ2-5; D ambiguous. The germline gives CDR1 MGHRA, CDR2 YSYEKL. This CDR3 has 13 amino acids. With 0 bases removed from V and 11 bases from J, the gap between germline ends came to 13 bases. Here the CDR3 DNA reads TGCGCCAGCAGCCAAGATTTGAGCCCGAGGCAGTACTTC. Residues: CASSQDLSPRQYF.

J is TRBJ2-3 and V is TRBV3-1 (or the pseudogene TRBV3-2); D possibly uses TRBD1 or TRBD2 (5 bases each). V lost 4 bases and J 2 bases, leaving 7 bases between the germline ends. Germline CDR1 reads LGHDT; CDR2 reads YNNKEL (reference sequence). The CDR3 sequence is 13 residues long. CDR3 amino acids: CASSPGPTDTQYF. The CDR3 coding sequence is TGTGCCAGCAGCCCGGGGCCCACAGATACGCAGTATTTT.

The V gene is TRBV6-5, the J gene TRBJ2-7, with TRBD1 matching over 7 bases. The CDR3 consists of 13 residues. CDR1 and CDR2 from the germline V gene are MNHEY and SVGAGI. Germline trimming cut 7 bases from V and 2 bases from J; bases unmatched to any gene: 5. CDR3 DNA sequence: TGTGCCAGCATTTTCCAGGGGGCCTACGAGCAGTACTTC. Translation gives CASIFQGAYEQYF.

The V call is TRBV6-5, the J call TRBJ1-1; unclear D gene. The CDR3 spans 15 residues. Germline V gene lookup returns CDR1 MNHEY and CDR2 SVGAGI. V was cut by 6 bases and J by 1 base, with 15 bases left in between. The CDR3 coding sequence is TGTGCCAGCAGCTCTTCTTCTGTACCGAACACTGAAGCTTTCTTT. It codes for CASSSSSVPNTEAFF.

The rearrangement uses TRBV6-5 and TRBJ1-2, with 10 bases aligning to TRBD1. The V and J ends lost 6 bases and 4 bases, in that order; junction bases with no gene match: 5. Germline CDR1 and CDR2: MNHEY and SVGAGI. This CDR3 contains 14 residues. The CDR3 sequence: CASSKTGGPYGYTF. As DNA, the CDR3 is TGTGCCAGCAGCAAGACAGGGGGCCCCTATGGCTACACCTTC.

The CDR3 nucleotides are TGTGCCAGCAGCGTAGATGTCGGACTTGCGGAAGGCTACACCTTC. It specifies CASSVDVGLAEGYTF. This chain uses TRBV9 with TRBJ1-2; no reliable D call. CDR1 and CDR2 from the germline V gene are SGDLS and YYNGEE. The CDR3 has 15 residues. The germline V and J ends were trimmed by 0 bases and 8 bases, with 17 bases remaining between them.

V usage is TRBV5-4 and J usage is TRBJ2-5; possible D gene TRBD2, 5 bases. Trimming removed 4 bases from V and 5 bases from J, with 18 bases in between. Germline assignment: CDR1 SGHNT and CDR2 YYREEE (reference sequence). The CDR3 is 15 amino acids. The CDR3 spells CASSPRTFPGETQYF. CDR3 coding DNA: TGTGCCAGCAGCCCCCGGACCTTCCCGGGGGAGACCCAGTACTTC.

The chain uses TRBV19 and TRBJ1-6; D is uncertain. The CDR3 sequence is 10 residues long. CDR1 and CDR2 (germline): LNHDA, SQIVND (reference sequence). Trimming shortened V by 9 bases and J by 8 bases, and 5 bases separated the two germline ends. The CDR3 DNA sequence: TGTGCCAGGACCGATTCACCCCTCCACTTT. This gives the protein CARTDSPLHF.

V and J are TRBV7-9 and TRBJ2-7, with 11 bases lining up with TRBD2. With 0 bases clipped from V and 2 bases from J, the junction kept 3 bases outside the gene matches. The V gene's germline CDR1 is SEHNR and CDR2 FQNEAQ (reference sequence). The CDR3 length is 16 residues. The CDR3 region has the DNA TGTGCCAGCAGCTTAGCGCCTAGCGGGAGGCCCTACGAGCAGTACTTC. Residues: CASSLAPSGRPYEQYF.

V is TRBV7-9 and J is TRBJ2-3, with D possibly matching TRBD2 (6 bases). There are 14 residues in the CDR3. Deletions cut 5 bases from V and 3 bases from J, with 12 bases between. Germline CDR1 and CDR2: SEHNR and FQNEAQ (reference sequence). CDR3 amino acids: CASSPRLGTDTQYF. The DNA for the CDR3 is TGTGCCAGCAGCCCCCGACTAGGGACAGATACGCAGTATTTT.

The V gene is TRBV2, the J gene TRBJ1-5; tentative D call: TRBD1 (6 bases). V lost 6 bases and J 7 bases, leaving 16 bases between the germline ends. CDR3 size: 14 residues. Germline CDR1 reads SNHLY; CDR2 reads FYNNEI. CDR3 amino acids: CASRGATGRQPQHF. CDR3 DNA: TGTGCCAGCAGGGGGGCAACGGGACGACAGCCCCAGCATTTT.

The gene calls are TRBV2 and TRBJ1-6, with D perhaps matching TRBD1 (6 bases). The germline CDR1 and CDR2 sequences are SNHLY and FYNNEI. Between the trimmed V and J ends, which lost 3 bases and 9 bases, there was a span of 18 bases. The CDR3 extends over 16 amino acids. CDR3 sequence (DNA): TGTGCCAGCAGTGACAGGGGTGGGGGCCAATTTTCACCCCTCCACTTT. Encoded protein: CASSDRGGGQFSPLHF.

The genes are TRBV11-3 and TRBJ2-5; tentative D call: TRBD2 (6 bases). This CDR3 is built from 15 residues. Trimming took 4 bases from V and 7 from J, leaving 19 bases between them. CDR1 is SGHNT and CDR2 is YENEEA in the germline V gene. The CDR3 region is CASSYRRVQGGTQYF. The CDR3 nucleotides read TGTGCCAGCAGCTACCGCAGGGTGCAGGGAGGGACCCAGTACTTC.

The CDR3 sequence is CASSFLTGTDTQYF. Here the CDR3 DNA reads TGTGCCAGCAGTTTTCTGACTGGCACAGATACGCAGTATTTT. This chain connects TRBV27 to TRBJ2-3; D remains ambiguous. Trimming left V 3 bases short and J 1 base short, with 8 bases between. The CDR3 runs to 14 residues. Germline CDR1 reads MNHEY; CDR2 reads SMNVEV (reference sequence).

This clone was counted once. In nucleotides, the CDR3 is TGTGCCAGCAGTTCAGGACTAGCGGGGGGTTACCGGGAGCTGTTTTTT. It yields the protein CASSSGLAGGYRELFF. The chain joins TRBV9 to TRBJ2-2; 14 nucleotides line up with TRBD2. V trimming: 5 bases; J trimming: 9 bases; junction bases outside the gene matches: 9. CDR1 and CDR2 (germline): SGDLS, YYNGEE. The CDR3 consists of 16 residues. Filled out from reference TRBV9 and TRBJ2-2, the complete variable domain reads DSGVTQTPKHLITATGQRVTLRCSPRSGDLSVYWYQQSLDQGLQFLIQYYNGEERAKGNILERFSAQQFPDLHSELNLSSLELGDSALYFCASSSGLAGGYRELFFGEGSRLTVL.

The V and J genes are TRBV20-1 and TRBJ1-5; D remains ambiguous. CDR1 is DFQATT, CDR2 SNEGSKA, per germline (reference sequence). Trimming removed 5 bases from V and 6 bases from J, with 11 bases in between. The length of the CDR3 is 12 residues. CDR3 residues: CSACAFGQPQHF. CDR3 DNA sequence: TGCAGTGCTTGTGCGTTTGGTCAGCCCCAGCATTTT.

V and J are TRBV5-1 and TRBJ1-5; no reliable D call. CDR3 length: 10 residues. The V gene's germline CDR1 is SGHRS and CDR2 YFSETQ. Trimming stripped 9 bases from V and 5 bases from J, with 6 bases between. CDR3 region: CATLYQPQHF. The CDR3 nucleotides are TGCGCCACCCTGTATCAGCCCCAGCATTTT. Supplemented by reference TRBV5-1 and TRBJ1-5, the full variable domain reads KAGVTQTPRYLIKTRGQQVTLSCSPISGHRSVSWYQQTPGQGLQFLFEYFSETQRNKGNFPGRFSGRQFSNSRSEMNVSTLELGDSALYLCATLYQPQHFGDGTRLSIL.

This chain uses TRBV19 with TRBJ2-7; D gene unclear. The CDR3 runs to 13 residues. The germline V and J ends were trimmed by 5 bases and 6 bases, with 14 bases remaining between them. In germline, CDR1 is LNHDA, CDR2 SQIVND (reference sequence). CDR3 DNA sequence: TGTGCCAGTAGTGCCTCACTCGCAGGCGAGCAGTACTTC. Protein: CASSASLAGEQYF. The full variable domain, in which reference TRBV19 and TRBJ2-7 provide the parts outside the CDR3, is DGGITQSPKYLFRKEGQNVTLSCEQNLNHDAMYWYRQDPGQGLRLIYYSQIVNDFQKGDIAEGYSVSREKKESFPLTVTSAQKNPTAFYLCASSASLAGEQYFGPGTRLTVT.

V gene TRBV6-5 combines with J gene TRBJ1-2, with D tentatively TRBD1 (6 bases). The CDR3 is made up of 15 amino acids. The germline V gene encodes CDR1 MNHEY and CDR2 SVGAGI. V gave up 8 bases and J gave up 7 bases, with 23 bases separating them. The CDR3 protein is CASSREGGNMGGYTF. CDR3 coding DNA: TGTGCCAGCTCGAGGGAAGGGGGTAACATGGGTGGCTACACCTTC.